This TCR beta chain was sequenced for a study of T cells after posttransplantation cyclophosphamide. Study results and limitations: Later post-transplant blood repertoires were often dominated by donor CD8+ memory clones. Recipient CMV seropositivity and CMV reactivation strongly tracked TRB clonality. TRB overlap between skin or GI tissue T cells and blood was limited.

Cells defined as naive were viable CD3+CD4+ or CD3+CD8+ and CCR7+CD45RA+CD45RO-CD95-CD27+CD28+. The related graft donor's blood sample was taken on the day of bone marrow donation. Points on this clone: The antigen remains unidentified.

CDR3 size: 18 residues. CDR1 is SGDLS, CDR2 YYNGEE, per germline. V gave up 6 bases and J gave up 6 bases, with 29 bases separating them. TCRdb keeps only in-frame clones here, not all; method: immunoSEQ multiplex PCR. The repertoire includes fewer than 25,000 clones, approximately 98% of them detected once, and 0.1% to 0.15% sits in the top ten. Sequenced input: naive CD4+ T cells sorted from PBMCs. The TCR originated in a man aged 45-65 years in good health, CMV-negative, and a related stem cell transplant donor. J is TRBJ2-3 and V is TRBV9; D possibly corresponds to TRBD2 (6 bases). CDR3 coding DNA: TGTGCCAGCATCATTTGGGGGAGGACCCGCGCGTGTTCTGATACGCAGTATTTT. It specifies CASIIWGRTRACSDTQYF. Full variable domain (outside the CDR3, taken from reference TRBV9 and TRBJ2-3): DSGVTQTPKHLITATGQRVTLRCSPRSGDLSVYWYQQSLDQGLQFLIQYYNGEERAKGNILERFSAQQFPDLHSELNLSSLELGDSALYFCASIIWGRTRACSDTQYFGPGTRLTVL.